Listed below are T cell receptor beta chains from one sample, sequenced in a study of type 1 regulatory T cells. No cognate antigen is known for these TCRs. One entry per CDR3 protein, called by TCRdb with MiXCR from the reads. The repertoire consists of around 65,000 distinct CDR3 sequences, with almost 50% occurring once and the leading ten covering about 2%. The specimen sequenced was cultured non-Tr1 T cells, either the whole culture or a sorted T cell fraction (not recorded which). The receptors were sampled from a human donor in good health. Each CDR3 is given with its conserved first and last residue. Each record gives: clone size, D gene, V gene, J gene, CDR3 DNA, CDR3 protein. D genes are given only for firm matches. Only part of the rows carry a size: once, few, many, or a class if the clone is expanded.

size: few
D: NA
V: TRBV7-2
J: TRBJ1-2
DNA: TGTGCCAGCAGCCCATATTTGGCAGATGGCTACACCTTC
CDR3: CASSPYLADGYTF

size: few
D: NA
V: TRBV29-1
J: TRBJ1-1
DNA: TGCAGCGCTACACTGGGAGCCCATTTTACTGAAGCTTTCTTT
CDR3: CSATLGAHFTEAFF

size: once
D: TRBD2
V: TRBV20-1
J: TRBJ2-1
DNA: TGCAGTGCTGTTAGCGGGGTCGGGGACAATGAGCAGTTCTTC
CDR3: CSAVSGVGDNEQFF

size: NA
D: NA
V: TRBV5-1
J: TRBJ2-2
DNA: TGCGCCAGCAGCTTGGCTCCCCAGGGGACCGGGGAGCTGTTTTTT
CDR3: CASSLAPQGTGELFF

size: NA
D: NA
V: TRBV4-1
J: TRBJ1-4
DNA: TGCGCCAGCAGCCAAGCAAGGATACTGTTTTTT
CDR3: CASSQARILFF

size: NA
D: TRBD2
V: TRBV4-3
J: TRBJ2-3
DNA: TGCGCCAGCGGCATGGCCCCGGGACTAGAAAATACGCAGTATTTT
CDR3: CASGMAPGLENTQYF

size: few
D: TRBD2
V: TRBV12-3/TRBV12-4
J: TRBJ2-7
DNA: TGTGCCAGCAGTGCTAGCGGATACTCCTACGAGCAGTACTTC
CDR3: CASSASGYSYEQYF

size: NA
D: NA
V: TRBV7-8
J: TRBJ2-1
DNA: TGTGCCAGCGTAGGTAACTCCTACAATGAGCAGTTCTTC
CDR3: CASVGNSYNEQFF

size: once
D: TRBD1
V: TRBV5-6
J: TRBJ2-5
DNA: TGTGCCAGCAAGAGACAGGGACAAGAGACCCAGTACTTC
CDR3: CASKRQGQETQYF

size: few
D: TRBD2
V: TRBV20-1
J: TRBJ2-3
DNA: TGCAGTGCTCTTCTTAGCGGGGGTCTCACAGATACGCAGTATTTT
CDR3: CSALLSGGLTDTQYF

size: few
D: NA
V: TRBV12-5
J: TRBJ1-1
DNA: TGTGCTAGTGGTTCGGGTCCTGAAGCTTTCTTT
CDR3: CASGSGPEAFF

size: NA
D: TRBD1
V: TRBV12-3/TRBV12-4
J: TRBJ2-3
DNA: TGTGCCAGCAGATTTCAGGGACAGGGGACAGATACGCAGTATTTT
CDR3: CASRFQGQGTDTQYF

size: NA
D: NA
V: TRBV19
J: TRBJ1-5
DNA: TGTGCCAGTAGTATAGAGGCACGGAGGGATCAGCCCCAGCATTTT
CDR3: CASSIEARRDQPQHF

size: NA
D: TRBD2
V: TRBV25-1
J: TRBJ2-1
DNA: TGTGCCAGCAGTGAATCCCCGGGACTAGCGTCTTCCAATGAGCAGTTCTTC
CDR3: CASSESPGLASSNEQFF

size: NA
D: TRBD1
V: TRBV6-2/TRBV6-3
J: TRBJ2-4
DNA: TGTGCCAGCAGTTCGTCCGGGACAGGGGACTACGACATTCAGTACTTC
CDR3: CASSSSGTGDYDIQYF

size: NA
D: TRBD2
V: TRBV6-2/TRBV6-3
J: TRBJ2-1
DNA: TGTGCCAGCAGTTCATGGGCTAGCGGGGTCCATGAGCAGTTCTTC
CDR3: CASSSWASGVHEQFF

size: NA
D: NA
V: TRBV4-2
J: TRBJ2-3
DNA: TGTGCCAGCAGCCAAGGACCGGCGCCTAGCACAGATACGCAGTATTTT
CDR3: CASSQGPAPSTDTQYF

size: NA
D: NA
V: TRBV7-2
J: TRBJ2-1
DNA: TGTGCCAGCAGCTTGGGCTCTAAGAACAATGAGCAGTTCTTC
CDR3: CASSLGSKNNEQFF

size: NA
D: NA
V: TRBV7-3
J: TRBJ2-1
DNA: TGTGCCAGCAGCCCCAGGGTGATGTCCTACAATGAGCAGTTCTTC
CDR3: CASSPRVMSYNEQFF

size: NA
D: NA
V: TRBV15
J: TRBJ2-3
DNA: TGTGCCACCAGCAGAGCGGGGAAAGCACTGGGGGAAGATACGCAGTATTTT
CDR3: CATSRAGKALGEDTQYF

size: NA
D: NA
V: TRBV4-2
J: TRBJ2-1
DNA: TGTGCCAGCAGCCAAGAGCGCGTCAGCTCCTACAATGAGCAGTTCTTC
CDR3: CASSQERVSSYNEQFF

size: NA
D: NA
V: TRBV7-2
J: TRBJ2-3
DNA: TGTGCCAGCAGCCCCGGTGGGGGCAGGGGTATCCGAGATACGCAGTATTTT
CDR3: CASSPGGGRGIRDTQYF

size: NA
D: NA
V: TRBV6-1
J: TRBJ2-5
DNA: TGTGCCAGCAGGACCCGAGGGACCGGTGGGGAGACCCAGTACTTC
CDR3: CASRTRGTGGETQYF

size: once
D: NA
V: TRBV5-4
J: TRBJ2-1
DNA: TGTGCCAGCAGCTCCTATTCGACGGATGAGCAGTTCTTC
CDR3: CASSSYSTDEQFF

size: NA
D: NA
V: TRBV7-9
J: TRBJ1-2
DNA: TGTGCCAGCAGCTCGCCTGTGCGAAGGGCAGGAGTGGGCTACACCTTC
CDR3: CASSSPVRRAGVGYTF

size: NA
D: TRBD1
V: TRBV4-3
J: TRBJ1-6
DNA: TGCGCCAGCAGCCAAGATTTGTTCGGACAGGGGTCCCGTTCACCCCTCCACTTT
CDR3: CASSQDLFGQGSRSPLHF

size: few
D: NA
V: TRBV7-8
J: TRBJ2-2
DNA: TGTGCCAGCAGCTTAGGCAGGGGCCCGAGTGGCGGGGAGCTGTTTTTT
CDR3: CASSLGRGPSGGELFF

size: NA
D: TRBD2
V: TRBV12-3/TRBV12-4
J: TRBJ2-1
DNA: TGTGCCAGCACCCTCGCGGGAGGGGGGGCAGGAAATGAGCAGTTCTTC
CDR3: CASTLAGGGAGNEQFF

size: few
D: NA
V: TRBV3-1
J: TRBJ2-2
DNA: TGTGCCAGCAGCCAAAGGGGAACCGGGGAGCTGTTTTTT
CDR3: CASSQRGTGELFF

size: NA
D: NA
V: TRBV3-1
J: TRBJ1-2
DNA: TGTGCCAGCAGCCCCAATGCGGGGGGAGGAGGTGGCTACACCTTC
CDR3: CASSPNAGGGGGYTF

size: NA
D: NA
V: TRBV20-1
J: TRBJ1-1
DNA: TGCAGTGCTAGAGAAACAGGGATGAAGAAAGCTTTCTTT
CDR3: CSARETGMKKAFF

size: NA
D: TRBD1
V: TRBV7-9
J: TRBJ1-3
DNA: TGTGCCAGCAGCTTAACTCCGACAGGGGGAAACACCATATATTTT
CDR3: CASSLTPTGGNTIYF

size: few
D: NA
V: TRBV5-1
J: TRBJ2-1
DNA: TGCGCCAGCAGCCAAGGATCTTCTTTCAATGAGCAGTTCTTC
CDR3: CASSQGSSFNEQFF

size: NA
D: NA
V: TRBV6-2/TRBV6-3
J: TRBJ2-2
DNA: TGTGCCAGCAGAGTGGAGGGTGCCACCGGGGAGCTGTTTTTT
CDR3: CASRVEGATGELFF

size: NA
D: NA
V: TRBV27
J: TRBJ1-5
DNA: TGTGCCAGCAGGACAGGTGTAGGTCAGCCCCAGCATTTT
CDR3: CASRTGVGQPQHF

size: NA
D: TRBD1
V: TRBV7-2
J: TRBJ2-7
DNA: TGTGCCAGCAGCTCCAGGGGGCCGAGCTCCTACGAGCAGTACTTC
CDR3: CASSSRGPSSYEQYF

size: NA
D: TRBD2
V: TRBV2
J: TRBJ2-1
DNA: TGTGCCAGCAGTCACAGAGGGACTAGCGGGGGGGTTTCCTACAATGAGCAGTTCTTC
CDR3: CASSHRGTSGGVSYNEQFF

size: NA
D: TRBD2
V: TRBV20-1
J: TRBJ2-1
DNA: TGCAGTGCTAAAGGACTAGCGGGGGCCCCTCGGTACAATGAGCAGTTCTTC
CDR3: CSAKGLAGAPRYNEQFF

size: few
D: NA
V: TRBV11-3
J: TRBJ2-3
DNA: TGTGCCAGCAGCTTATTTAGCGGTGAGGAAGATACGCAGTATTTT
CDR3: CASSLFSGEEDTQYF

size: many
D: NA
V: TRBV7-9
J: TRBJ2-7
DNA: TGTGCCAGCAGCGTCACTAGCTACGAGCAGTACTTC
CDR3: CASSVTSYEQYF

size: NA
D: NA
V: TRBV6-6
J: TRBJ2-5
DNA: TGTGCCAGCAGTTACGGGGGCTCCACACCGGGGGAGACCCAGTACTTC
CDR3: CASSYGGSTPGETQYF

size: NA
D: NA
V: TRBV28
J: TRBJ1-6
DNA: TGTGCCAGCAGCAGGGTAGGATCACCCCTCCACTTT
CDR3: CASSRVGSPLHF

size: NA
D: NA
V: TRBV20-1
J: TRBJ2-5
DNA: TGCAGTGCTCCCGACGAGGCTAGCTTCGTGACCCAGTACTTC
CDR3: CSAPDEASFVTQYF

size: NA
D: TRBD2
V: TRBV4-1
J: TRBJ2-3
DNA: TGCGCCAGCAGCCAAGATCGACTAGCGGGCATCTGGGATACGCAGTATTTT
CDR3: CASSQDRLAGIWDTQYF

size: NA
D: NA
V: TRBV21-1
J: TRBJ2-5
DNA: TGTGCCAGCAGCAAAGAGGCGGGGGAAGCGGGGATCCAAGAGACCCAGTACTTC
CDR3: CASSKEAGEAGIQETQYF

size: NA
D: TRBD2
V: TRBV6-2/TRBV6-3
J: TRBJ2-3
DNA: TGTGCCAGCAGTACGACTAGCGGGGGATACACAGATACGCAGTATTTT
CDR3: CASSTTSGGYTDTQYF

size: NA
D: NA
V: TRBV20-1
J: TRBJ2-1
DNA: TGCAGTGCCGGAAGTATGGGGGCCCAATCTGGCAATGAGCAGTTCTTC
CDR3: CSAGSMGAQSGNEQFF

size: NA
D: TRBD1
V: TRBV5-1
J: TRBJ1-2
DNA: TGCGCCAGCAGCGACGGCGGGACAGAGAACTATGGCTACACCTTC
CDR3: CASSDGGTENYGYTF

size: few
D: NA
V: TRBV7-2
J: TRBJ2-3
DNA: TGTGCCAGCAGCTTAATAGGAAAGACAGATACGCAGTATTTT
CDR3: CASSLIGKTDTQYF

size: few
D: NA
V: TRBV7-2
J: TRBJ1-1
DNA: TGTGCCAGCAGCGTAACCGGGGCCGGAGGGGGAAAAAACACTGAAGCTTTCTTT
CDR3: CASSVTGAGGGKNTEAFF

size: few
D: NA
V: TRBV27
J: TRBJ1-5
DNA: TGTGCCAGCAGTTCCAATAATCAGCCCCAGCATTTT
CDR3: CASSSNNQPQHF

size: NA
D: NA
V: TRBV7-3
J: TRBJ1-1
DNA: TGTGCCAGCAGCTTAAGGGCAGGGAACACTGAAGCTTTCTTT
CDR3: CASSLRAGNTEAFF

size: few
D: NA
V: TRBV10-2
J: TRBJ1-5
DNA: TGCGCCAGCAGTGAGTCCGGGGGCGATCAGCCCCAGCATTTT
CDR3: CASSESGGDQPQHF